This T cell receptor beta chain came from a study of blood T cell repertoires in COVID-19 (dated by TCRdb to the early 2020s). Turning to the overall study: Collaborator samples came from the United States, Italy and Spain and covered acute and convalescent phases of COVID-19. The material from the prospective study consisted of cDNA or gDNA derived from T cells, B-cell-depleted T cells, or PBMCs. Deeply sampled blood TCRbeta repertoires from subjects exposed to, actively infected with, or recovered from COVID-19 were included in the dataset. A freely available public database, intended as a resource for researchers studying the immune response to SARS-CoV-2, is where the repertoires were released. The samples were drawn from the first 160 participants of the ongoing ImmuneRACE study and from more than 1,000 subjects provided by 6 global collaborators. Nearly every sample came with metadata listing a de-identified subject ID, COVID-19 status, age in years and sex. Where available, HLA class I and class II types were obtained from metadata supplied by the sample provider rather than from assay-based typing. Results the study describes overall, beyond this receptor: The quantity of clinical and demographic metadata differed by source and by participant and was supplied without curation.

Reading from cysteine to phenylalanine, the CDR3 counts 14 amino acids. Just CDR3 DNA is preserved here, 42 bases in frame from base 1. The V and J ends are trimmed by 9 bases and 0 bases, leaving 15 bases between them. CDR1 MNHEY and CDR2 SVGAGI were looked up in the germline V gene. The immunoSEQ Assay, a bias-controlled multiplex PCR, was used to amplify TCRbeta CDR3 regions from genomic DNA. In the original analysis: The number of nucleated cells in each sample was estimated from the amplification of reference gene primers within the assay. To quantify the absolute abundance of each unique TCRbeta CDR3 rearrangement, sequence reads were collapsed and filtered. For each sample, productive Simpson clonality was calculated by taking the square root of Simpson's diversity index across productive rearrangements. In TCRdb, the immuneACCESS table is reduced to in-frame sequences with V and J assigned. These tables do not hold every clone; where another copy was compared, an unresolved V gene accounts for under half, and the others remain unexplained. V and J calls and clone size follow that table, whereas D and trimming were derived from the DNA. The sample table holds more than 95,000 clones, of which about 74% were seen once. The top ten hold 6% of the sample.

In Seattle, one collaborating source enrolled patients while the infection was active and tracked those patients longitudinally over the course of disease. Collaborating institutions collected whole blood in K2EDTA tubes following their own protocols. For TCRbeta analysis, collaborators shipped samples as frozen whole blood, isolated PBMCs, or DNA extracted from either of those sample types. Comments on this clone: What antigen it recognizes has not been identified. There are no base qualities to consult, and no much larger clone falls within one base.

The material sequenced was peripheral blood. Rearrangement joined TRBV6-5 to TRBJ2-7; the D gene is perhaps TRBD1, on 5 matching bases. The receptor was isolated from a man older than 75 with COVID-19, enrolled during active disease. The CDR3 reads as follows: CASGTQVFSYEQYF. The nucleotide sequence reads TGTGCCAGTGGTACACAGGTATTCTCCTACGAGCAGTACTTC.